These 26 T cell receptor beta chains were all obtained from the same sample, sequenced in a study of CD8+CD57+ T cells in acquired aplastic anemia. Previously, flow cytometry had revealed CD8+CD57+ cell expansion in the patients chosen for sequencing. The template used for profiling TCR beta VDJ and CDR3 was genomic DNA. One entry per CDR3 protein results from TCRdb running MiXCR on the reads. The sample has 200,000 to 250,000 distinct CDR3 sequences, roughly 50% seen once. The sequenced sample was sorted CD4+, CD8+, or CD8+CD57+ T cells (not recorded which) from PBMCs. The origin of the receptors is a human donor with aplastic anemia.

This sequence joins TRBV6-7 and TRBJ1-5, with 9 bases identical to TRBD1. TRBV6-7 is labeled an ORF, and its function is uncertain. The CDR3 runs 15 residues. V lost 5 bases, J lost 5 bases, and 7 bases stayed unmatched. In DNA form, the CDR3 reads TGTGCCAGCAGTACCCCGGGACAGGGTGATCAGCCCCAGCATTTT. It is translated as CASSTPGQGDQPQHF.

The chain links TRBV6-5 to TRBJ2-7, with a possible D match to TRBD1 (6 bases). Per germline, CDR1 MNHEY and CDR2 SVGAGI. This CDR3 has 13 amino acids. The V gene lost 5 bases and the J gene lost 5 bases, with 13 bases spanning the gap. The CDR3 protein is CASSEVKGDEQYV. The CDR3 coding sequence is TGTGCCAGCAGTGAGGTGAAGGGGGACGAGCAGTACGTC.

The genes are TRBV7-6 and TRBJ1-2; D is possibly TRBD1 (5 bases). The V gene lost 5 bases and the J gene lost 7 bases, with 11 bases spanning the gap. From germline, CDR1 is SGHVS and CDR2 FNYEAQ. This CDR3 is 12 amino acids long. The CDR3 coding sequence is TGTGCCAGCAGCCTTGGGGGGGTTGGCTACACCTTC. This gives the protein CASSLGGVGYTF.

J is TRBJ2-1 and V is TRBV25-1; D assignment may be TRBD1 or TRBD2 (5 bases each). Germline V gene sequence: CDR1 MGHDK, CDR2 SYGVNS. The CDR3 loop spans 13 amino acids. V lost 7 bases and J lost 9, with 16 bases in between. CDR3 bases: TGTGCCAGCACGAATCGAGCGGACACTGAGCAGTTCTTC. Translating gives CASTNRADTEQFF.

The chain combines TRBV7-6 with TRBJ1-6, with TRBD1 identical over 9 bases. This CDR3 contains 15 residues. CDR1 SGHVS and CDR2 FNYEAQ come from the germline V gene. Losses at the gene ends were 5 bases for V and 10 bases for J; bases not matched to a gene: 9. In DNA form, the CDR3 reads TGTGCCAGCAGCCCCGGACAGGGGAGCGACTCACCCCTCCACTTT. It yields the protein CASSPGQGSDSPLHF.

The V and J genes are TRBV7-3 and TRBJ1-1, with D perhaps TRBD1 (5 bases). This CDR3 contains 14 residues. The V gene lost 5 bases and the J gene lost 4 bases, with 14 bases spanning the gap. CDR1 is SGHTA and CDR2 is FQGTGA in the germline V gene. The CDR3 sequence: CASSGRVGGTEAFF. Written as DNA, the CDR3 is TGTGCCAGCAGCGGTCGTGTCGGGGGCACTGAAGCTTTCTTT.

This clonotype was counted between two and nine times. The chain recombines TRBV3-1 with TRBJ2-5; no reliable D call. The CDR3 covers 14 residues. V dropped 4 bases and J dropped 4 bases, with 13 bases sitting between them. Per germline, CDR1 LGHDT and CDR2 YNNKEL (reference sequence). The CDR3 loop is CASSLDNARETQYF. CDR3 DNA: TGTGCCAGCAGCCTCGACAATGCGCGAGAGACCCAGTACTTC.

This clonotype was recorded once. V gene TRBV24-1 combines with J gene TRBJ2-5; weak D call: TRBD1 (5 bases). CDR1 is KGHDR and CDR2 is SFDVKD in the germline V gene. The V end lost 4 bases, the J end lost 2 bases, and 10 bases lay between the germline ends. The CDR3 consists of 14 residues. The CDR3 bases are TGTGCCACCAGTGACCAGGGATTTCAAGAGACCCAGTACTTC. Amino acids: CATSDQGFQETQYF.

This chain joins TRBV12-3 or TRBV12-4 and TRBJ2-1; possibly TRBD1 for D (6 bases). V was pared by 6 bases and J by 6 bases, with 18 bases between. The CDR3 consists of 15 residues. The CDR3 DNA sequence: TGTGCCAGCAGCCCTGTCCCAGGGGTCGGCAATGAGCAGTTCTTC. Translating it yields CASSPVPGVGNEQFF.

The rearrangement uses TRBV5-5 and TRBJ2-7, with D perhaps TRBD2 (5 bases). Germline CDR1 reads SGHKS; CDR2 reads YYEKEE (reference sequence). This CDR3 has 19 amino acids. Trimming took off 0 bases at V and 5 bases at J, with 27 bases between the two ends. CDR3 bases: TGTGCCAGCAGCTTGGCACAGCGGTTAGAGGTGGGTTATCTGGACGAGCAGTACTTC. It encodes CASSLAQRLEVGYLDEQYF.

A remark on this clonotype: This clone may be a read error of a much larger clone one base away. The V and J genes are TRBV9 and TRBJ2-7, with D tentatively TRBD1 (6 bases). In germline, CDR1 is SGDLS, CDR2 YYNGEE. The CDR3 covers 14 residues. Written as DNA, the CDR3 is TGTGCCAGCAACGTAGATAACAGGGAGTACGAGCAGTACTTC. This gives the protein CASNVDNREYEQYF. The full variable domain, with the rest looked up from reference TRBV9 and TRBJ2-7, is DSGVTQTPKHLITATGQRVTLRCSPRSGDLSVYWYQQSLDQGLQFLIQYYNGEERAKGNILERFSAQQFPDLHSELNLSSLELGDSALYFCASNVDNREYEQYFGPGTRLTVT.

The CDR3: CASNKDRIYEQYF. The CDR3 coding sequence is TGTGCCAGCAATAAGGACAGGATCTACGAGCAGTACTTC. V is TRBV2 and J is TRBJ2-7; 7 bases align to TRBD1. Germline lookup yields CDR1 SNHLY and CDR2 FYNNEI. CDR3 length: 13 residues. V lost 7 bases to trimming and J lost 3 bases; unmatched junction nucleotides: 6.

Remarks on this clonotype: A much larger clone lies one base from this, so it may be a read error. V and J are TRBV6-5 and TRBJ2-3; 9 bases agree with TRBD1. Germline V CDR1 and CDR2: MNHEY, SVGAGI. This CDR3 region has 15 residues. This chain's CDR3 is CAGSYRTGGTDTQYF. CDR3 DNA: TGTGCCGGCAGTTACAGGACAGGGGGCACAGATACGCAGTATTTT.

The chain carries TRBV29-1 and TRBJ2-7, with 10 positions matching TRBD2. Germline V gives CDR1 SQVTM, CDR2 ANQGSEA. This CDR3 region has 12 residues. With V trimmed by 7 bases and J by 4 bases, 4 bases remained unmatched. This chain's CDR3 is CSGRAGGYEQYF. CDR3 nucleotide sequence: TGCAGCGGCCGAGCGGGAGGGTACGAGCAGTACTTC.

This clonotype was detected many times. The chain combines TRBV19 with TRBJ1-5; D is ambiguous. Per the germline V gene, CDR1 is LNHDA and CDR2 is SQIVND (reference sequence). This CDR3 spans 15 amino acids. The V end lost 3 bases, the J end lost 0 bases, and 9 bases lay between the germline ends. The CDR3 nucleotides are TGTGCCAGTAGTATTTTGGACTATAGCAATCAGCCCCAGCATTTT. Its translation is CASSILDYSNQPQHF.

Ten or more counts support this clonotype. This chain connects TRBV5-6 to TRBJ2-2; D not resolved. V shed 4 bases and J shed 5 bases, with 18 bases lying between them. The CDR3 contains 16 residues. Per the germline V gene, CDR1 is SGHDT and CDR2 is YYEEEE. This chain's CDR3 is CASSPPYRKYTGELFF. In DNA form, the CDR3 reads TGTGCCAGCAGCCCCCCGTATCGGAAGTATACCGGGGAGCTGTTTTTT.

This clonotype was counted ten times or more. This chain links TRBV2 with TRBJ1-1; D is ambiguous. This CDR3 has 14 residues. With 5 bases removed from V and 5 bases from J, the gap between germline ends came to 15 bases. Germline V gene sequence: CDR1 SNHLY, CDR2 FYNNEI. The CDR3 sequence: CASSKEGGSTEAFF. CDR3 DNA sequence: TGTGCCAGCAGTAAGGAGGGTGGATCAACTGAAGCTTTCTTT.

V usage is TRBV2 and J usage is TRBJ2-1; D might be TRBD2 (5 bases). V lost 7 bases and J lost 8, with 21 bases in between. This CDR3 region has 15 residues. Germline loops: CDR1 SNHLY, CDR2 FYNNEI. CDR3 loop: CASKVRASSSDEQFF. DNA for the CDR3: TGTGCCAGCAAGGTGAGGGCTAGTAGCAGTGATGAGCAGTTCTTC.

This clonotype appeared many times. The CDR3 sequence: CASSPDGYEQYF. The CDR3 DNA sequence: TGTGCTAGCAGCCCGGACGGTTACGAGCAGTACTTC. The rearrangement links TRBV18 to TRBJ2-7; D gene uncertain. Germline V gene data show CDR1 as KGHSH and CDR2 as LQKENI. The CDR3 has 12 residues.

This clonotype has a count of ten or more. This sequence joins TRBV14 and TRBJ2-2; the match to TRBD1 covers 7 bases. The CDR3 loop spans 16 amino acids. The ends lost 0 bases at V and 5 bases at J; junction bases unmatched: 6. Germline loops: CDR1 SGHDN, CDR2 FVKESK. This CDR3 reads CASSQDKGRGTGELFF. Written as DNA, the CDR3 is TGTGCCAGCAGCCAAGATAAAGGCAGGGGGACCGGGGAGCTGTTTTTT.

The gene calls are TRBV20-1 and TRBJ1-3; no clear D gene. Trimming removed 2 bases at V and 0 bases at J, with 5 bases between. CDR3 length: 13 amino acids. Germline V gene data show CDR1 as DFQATT and CDR2 as SNEGSKA (reference sequence). The chain's CDR3 is CSARQPSGNTIYF. In DNA form, the CDR3 reads TGCAGTGCTAGACAGCCCTCTGGAAACACCATATATTTT.

This clonotype was observed many times. This rearrangement joins TRBV5-1 to TRBJ2-7; D is undetermined. Trimming cost V 1 base and J 6 bases, with 11 bases left between them. This CDR3 has 13 amino acids. Looked up from germline, CDR1 is SGHRS and CDR2 is YFSETQ. CDR3 protein: CASSLWVSSEQYF. As DNA, the CDR3 is TGCGCCAGCAGCTTGTGGGTCTCTAGCGAGCAGTACTTC.

This chain uses TRBV15 with TRBJ1-6, with 9 bases lining up with TRBD1. This CDR3 is 14 amino acids long. The trim removed 3 bases at V and 8 bases at J, leaving 2 bases unmatched. Per the germline V gene, CDR1 is LNHNV and CDR2 is YYDKDF (reference sequence). The CDR3 DNA reads TGTGCCACCAGCAGCCGGGACAGGGATTCACCCCTCCACTTT. This codes for CATSSRDRDSPLHF. The complete variable domain, with remaining parts taken from reference TRBV15 and TRBJ1-6, reads DAMVIQNPRYQVTQFGKPVTLSCSQTLNHNVMYWYQQKSSQAPKLLFHYYDKDFNNEADTPDNFQSRRPNTSFCFLDIRSPGLGDTAMYLCATSSRDRDSPLHFGNGTRLTVT.

This clonotype was counted at least ten times. The chain combines TRBV9 with TRBJ1-1; D possibly corresponds to TRBD1 (6 bases). The CDR3 consists of 14 residues. Trimming pared 4 bases from V and 4 bases from J, leaving 14 bases between. Per the germline V gene, CDR1 is SGDLS and CDR2 is YYNGEE. The CDR3 loop is CASSLTGFSTEAFF. CDR3 nucleotides: TGTGCCAGCAGCCTCACAGGGTTCAGCACTGAAGCTTTCTTT.

The chain combines TRBV20-1 with TRBJ1-1; D gene unclear. The V and J ends lost 3 bases and 4 bases respectively, with 15 bases between them. CDR1 and CDR2 (germline): DFQATT, SNEGSKA (reference sequence). The CDR3 runs 14 residues. The CDR3 region has the DNA TGCAGTGCTAGGGGCACTGACGCTAGCACTGAAGCTTTCTTT. Translated, it gives CSARGTDASTEAFF.

V and J are TRBV4-1 and TRBJ1-2, with 10 nucleotides matching TRBD1. CDR1 and CDR2 from the germline V gene are MGHRA and YSYEKL. This CDR3 has 14 residues. Trimming cost V 3 bases and J 7 bases; bases outside gene matches: 5. The CDR3 spells CASSHPDRGLGYTF. In DNA, the CDR3 is TGCGCCAGCAGCCACCCCGACAGGGGGCTTGGCTACACCTTC.